A single sample gave rise to the 21 T cell receptor beta chains below, sequenced in a study of Ad26.COV2.S vaccination and SARS-CoV-2 variants. Treatment specified: about 20 received Ad26.COV2.S at low or high dose, single or two shots; five or six received placebo; per-sample allocation not given. Day 63 following the first vaccine or placebo injection was when the samples were taken. Profiling relied on immunoSEQ multiplex PCR, and the TCRdb table lists in-frame clones only, not all of them. Of approximately 420,000 clones in the sample, 88% were seen once. The sequences come from peripheral blood, collected in a trial of Ad26.COV2.S vaccine versus placebo. Source of these receptors: a person aged 18-65 years who received the Ad26.COV2.S COVID-19 vaccine or a placebo.

As regards this clone: This CDR3 is also generated by other DNA sequences in the sample. This chain uses TRBV19 with TRBJ1-1; D perhaps matches TRBD1 (5 bases). Deletions cut 5 bases from V and 5 bases from J, with 15 bases between. The V gene's germline CDR1 is LNHDA and CDR2 SQIVND (reference sequence). This CDR3 has 14 residues. CDR3 DNA sequence: TGTGCCAGTAGTCCCGGGACGGGCGGGACTGAAGCTTTCTTT. Residues: CASSPGTGGTEAFF.

The chain is built from TRBV19 and TRBJ1-4; no clear D. CDR3 length: 16 amino acids. Deletions cut 1 base from V and 0 bases from J, with 9 bases between. Germline lookup yields CDR1 LNHDA and CDR2 SQIVND (reference sequence). The CDR3 DNA sequence: TGTGCCAGTAGTATAGCCTCCGGCGCAACTAATGAAAAACTGTTTTTT. Its translation: CASSIASGATNEKLFF. The entire variable domain, with the rest obtained from reference TRBV19 and TRBJ1-4, is as follows: DGGITQSPKYLFRKEGQNVTLSCEQNLNHDAMYWYRQDPGQGLRLIYYSQIVNDFQKGDIAEGYSVSREKKESFPLTVTSAQKNPTAFYLCASSIASGATNEKLFFGSGTQLSVL.

The gene calls are TRBV5-4 and TRBJ2-7; possibly TRBD1 or TRBD2 for D (5 bases each). V was cut by 2 bases and J by 4 bases, with 7 bases left in between. This CDR3 has 12 residues. CDR1 and CDR2 (germline): SGHNT, YYREEE (reference sequence). CDR3 nucleotides: TGTGCCAGCAGCTTTTGGGGGTACGAGCAGTACTTC. It encodes CASSFWGYEQYF.

The V call is TRBV7-9, the J call TRBJ2-1; D might be TRBD1 (5 bases). The CDR3 contains 17 residues. Germline V gene data show CDR1 as SEHNR and CDR2 as FQNEAQ (reference sequence). V lost 0 bases, J lost 7 bases, and 19 bases lay in between. CDR3 nucleotide sequence: TGTGCCAGCAGCTTAGCCCCAGCAGGGATAGTTATTAATGAGCAGTTCTTC. It yields the protein CASSLAPAGIVINEQFF.

A remark on this clone: The sample holds other DNA sequences that translate to the same CDR3. The rearrangement uses TRBV4-3 and TRBJ1-1, with 7 positions matching TRBD1. CDR1 is LGHNA and CDR2 is YSLEER in the germline V gene. V shed 1 base and J 4 bases; nucleotides not matched to a gene: 3. The CDR3 loop spans 14 amino acids. CDR3 in DNA: TGCGCCAGCAGCCAAGGGCAGGGGGGCACTGAAGCTTTCTTT. Translated, it gives CASSQGQGGTEAFF.

DNA for the CDR3: TGTGCCACCAGTGGTTGGAGAGATACGCAGTATTTT. It specifies CATSGWRDTQYF. The chain is built from TRBV24-1 and TRBJ2-3; no firm D call. Per germline, CDR1 KGHDR and CDR2 SFDVKD. Deletions cut 5 bases from V and 5 bases from J, with 7 bases between. The CDR3 is made up of 12 amino acids.

The V and J genes are TRBV7-3 and TRBJ2-2; 7 nucleotides match TRBD2. Germline V gives CDR1 SGHTA, CDR2 FQGTGA. The CDR3 sequence is 16 residues long. Losses at the gene ends were 3 bases for V and 1 base for J; bases not matched to a gene: 5. CDR3 residues: CASSLYAGVNTGELFF. CDR3 bases: TGTGCCAGCAGCTTGTACGCGGGGGTGAACACCGGGGAGCTGTTTTTT.

This chain connects TRBV13 to TRBJ2-2; 7 nucleotides match TRBD1. In germline, CDR1 is PRHDT, CDR2 FYEKMQ (reference sequence). The CDR3 runs to 14 residues. With V trimmed by 4 bases and J by 7 bases, 6 bases remained unmatched. Here the CDR3 reads CASSSRTGVGELFF. The CDR3 DNA follows: TGTGCCAGCAGCTCACGAACAGGGGTCGGGGAGCTGTTTTTT.

There are a few counts of this clone. The chain is built from TRBV3-1 (or the pseudogene TRBV3-2) and TRBJ2-5; D not certain. V was clipped by 2 bases and J by 0 bases, with 4 bases between them. Germline CDR1 and CDR2: LGHDT and YNNKEL (reference sequence). The CDR3 totals 13 residues. The CDR3 bases are TGTGCCAGCAGCCAAACGAACCAAGAGACCCAGTACTTC. As protein: CASSQTNQETQYF.

This chain uses TRBV6-6 with TRBJ1-1, with D perhaps matching TRBD1 (6 bases). CDR3 length: 14 residues. V dropped 2 bases and J dropped 1 base, with 8 bases sitting between them. Per germline, CDR1 MNHNY and CDR2 SVGAGI (reference sequence). The CDR3, as DNA: TGTGCCAGCAGTTACCTGACAGGGAACACTGAAGCTTTCTTT. It specifies CASSYLTGNTEAFF.

The chain couples TRBV6-1 to TRBJ1-3, with TRBD1 identical over 9 bases. The CDR3 runs to 16 residues. V shed 4 bases, J shed 2 bases, and the junction held 6 bases outside the gene matches. Germline V gene lookup returns CDR1 MNHNS and CDR2 SASEGT. The DNA of the CDR3 is TGTGCCAGCAGTGTACCCGGGACAGGGCCTGGAAACACCATATATTTT. As protein: CASSVPGTGPGNTIYF.

The V and J genes are TRBV28 and TRBJ2-2; D ambiguous. V dropped 7 bases and J dropped 4 bases, with 10 bases sitting between them. Germline V gives CDR1 MDHEN, CDR2 SYDVKM. The CDR3 length is 13 residues. CDR3 nucleotides: TGTGCCAGCATTCATCGCTTCACCGGGGAGCTGTTTTTT. Protein: CASIHRFTGELFF.

The chain employs TRBV6-1 and TRBJ1-5, with 7 bases identical to TRBD1. Germline V gene lookup returns CDR1 MNHNS and CDR2 SASEGT. The V gene end was trimmed by 2 bases and the J gene end by 4 bases; junction bases not matched to a gene: 8. The CDR3 spans 16 residues. DNA of the CDR3: TGTGCCAGCAGTGAAAACGACAGGGTCGGAAATCAGCCCCAGCATTTT. Its translation: CASSENDRVGNQPQHF.

V and J are TRBV4-3 and TRBJ1-2; the D is unclear. Looked up from germline, CDR1 is LGHNA and CDR2 is YSLEER. V was cut by 3 bases and J by 1 base, with 9 bases left in between. The CDR3 length is 14 residues. The CDR3 sequence is CASSQDGINYGYTF. The CDR3 DNA reads as TGCGCCAGCAGCCAGGACGGGATTAACTATGGCTACACCTTC.

The chain uses TRBV6-5 and TRBJ1-6, with D unclear. The CDR3 is made up of 12 amino acids. Germline V gene data show CDR1 as MNHEY and CDR2 as SVGAGI. V dropped 5 bases and J dropped 6 bases, with 5 bases sitting between them. This CDR3 is CASSTSNSPLHF. The CDR3, as DNA: TGTGCCAGCAGTACCTCTAATTCACCCCTCCACTTT.

This clone was counted a single time. V usage is TRBV7-6 and J usage is TRBJ2-1; 9 bases are shared with TRBD2. CDR1 SGHVS and CDR2 FNYEAQ come from the germline V gene. There are 16 residues in the CDR3. V gave up 1 base and J gave up 9 bases; unmatched junction bases: 10. The CDR3 DNA sequence: TGTGCCAGCAGCTTAGTCGTTGGGACTAGCCCCAGTGAGCAGTTCTTC. Translation: CASSLVVGTSPSEQFF.

The V gene is TRBV5-4, the J gene TRBJ2-3, with D maybe TRBD1 (6 bases). This CDR3 has 15 residues. Trimming stripped 2 bases from V and 2 bases from J, with 12 bases between. Germline loops: CDR1 SGHNT, CDR2 YYREEE (reference sequence). The CDR3 loop reads CASSLRYRATDTQYF. CDR3 DNA: TGTGCCAGCAGCTTAAGATACAGGGCCACAGATACGCAGTATTTT.

This rearrangement joins TRBV27 to TRBJ2-7, with 10 bases that match TRBD1. Trimming cost V 5 bases and J 2 bases; bases outside gene matches: 6. The CDR3 runs to 15 residues. Germline lookup yields CDR1 MNHEY and CDR2 SMNVEV (reference sequence). The CDR3 region is CASSPTGTGAYEQYF. The CDR3 bases are TGTGCCAGCAGTCCCACCGGGACAGGGGCCTACGAGCAGTACTTC.

The chain has TRBV6-5 and TRBJ2-7; D gene uncertain. V dropped 2 bases and J dropped 2 bases, with 10 bases sitting between them. This CDR3 has 14 amino acids. Germline assignment: CDR1 MNHEY and CDR2 SVGAGI. The CDR3, as DNA: TGTGCCAGCAGTTACGACCAAGCGACCTACGAGCAGTACTTC. This gives the protein CASSYDQATYEQYF.

The chain carries TRBV10-3 and TRBJ1-1; TRBD1 matches at 9 bases. Germline lookup yields CDR1 ENHRY and CDR2 SYGVKD. V lost 10 bases and J lost 7; bases outside the gene matches: 13. The CDR3 spans 14 residues. In DNA, the CDR3 is TGTGCCACCCGGGACAGGGCGGGGGGTCATGAAGCTTTCTTT. As protein: CATRDRAGGHEAFF.

The chain carries TRBV6-5 and TRBJ2-3; perhaps TRBD2 as D (6 bases). Germline V CDR1 and CDR2: MNHEY, SVGAGI. The V and J ends lost 9 bases and 0 bases respectively, with 16 bases between them. The CDR3 covers 15 residues. CDR3 region: CASIGTASSTDTQYF. DNA for the CDR3: TGTGCCAGTATTGGGACTGCCTCTAGCACAGATACGCAGTATTTT.